The next 8 T cell receptor beta chains were all read from a single sample in a study of CD4 and CD8 cells across lung adenocarcinoma regions. TCRdb ran MiXCR on the PCR reads and lists one entry per CDR3 protein. The data show under 20,000 distinct CDR3 sequences, 45% to 55% seen once. Sequenced sample: CD4+ T cells from the margin of a lung tumor. The receptors were gathered from a male donor with lung adenocarcinoma. The CD4 and CD8 labels of this study may be unreliable.

The chain couples TRBV20-1 to TRBJ2-7; 7 nucleotides match TRBD1. Per germline, CDR1 DFQATT and CDR2 SNEGSKA (reference sequence). The trim removed 4 bases at V and 0 bases at J, leaving 12 bases unmatched. CDR3 size: 16 residues. This chain's CDR3 is CSANRFDRAHSYEQYF. The CDR3, as DNA: TGCAGTGCTAACCGTTTTGACAGGGCCCACTCCTACGAGCAGTACTTC.

This chain uses TRBV27 with TRBJ2-5; 8 bases fit TRBD2. V lost 3 bases and J lost 4; bases outside the gene matches: 7. The CDR3 runs to 15 residues. CDR1 MNHEY and CDR2 SMNVEV come from the germline V gene (reference sequence). CDR3 sequence reads: CASSFGRVWAETQYF. Written as DNA, the CDR3 is TGTGCCAGCAGTTTCGGGAGGGTTTGGGCAGAGACCCAGTACTTC.

With regard to this clonotype: A much larger clone lies a single base off, so this may be a read error. The chain combines TRBV27 with TRBJ2-1; tentative D call: TRBD2 (5 bases). CDR1 is MNHEY, CDR2 SMNVEV, per germline (reference sequence). CDR3 length equals 17 residues. CDR3 region: CASSPTSERISYNEQLF. Written as DNA, the CDR3 is TGTGCCAGCAGTCCCACCTCTGAGCGGATCTCCTACAATGAGCAGCTCTTC.

With respect to this clonotype: Its ends do not fully match the called genes, so a read error is possible. The chain joins TRBV10-2 to TRBJ2-4, with D perhaps matching TRBD1 or TRBD2 (5 bases each). This CDR3 spans 14 amino acids. Germline CDR1 reads WSHSY; CDR2 reads SAAADI. The CDR3 region has the DNA TGCGGCGGCACGGGGCTGGGAGCCAAAGACACGCAGTATTTC. Protein: CGGTGLGAKDTQYF.

To note about this clonotype: A junction end diverges from the germline sequence, so it may reflect a read error. The J gene is TRBJ2-4, the V gene TRBV10-1; D might be TRBD1 or TRBD2, each matching 6 bases. CDR3 size: 19 residues. CDR1 is WNHNN and CDR2 is SYGVQD in the germline V gene (reference sequence). CDR3 DNA sequence: TGCGCCAGCAGTGAGTTAATAGGGGGGAGAATCCTTGCCCAAAACACTCAGTACTTC. It yields the protein CASSELIGGRILAQNTQYF.

This chain uses TRBV10-3 with TRBJ2-3; the D gene could be TRBD1 or TRBD2 (6 bases each). The DNA end favors TRBJ2-2, so the J call may be wrong. The CDR3 has 15 residues. CDR1 and CDR2 from the germline V gene are ENHRY and SYGVKD. In DNA, the CDR3 is TGTGTCCGGGGACTCCAGTCTGTGAGTACAGGGACGCTGTTTTTT. This codes for CVRGLQSVSTGTLFF.

This chain links TRBV7-2 with TRBJ2-2; D is unclear. Per the germline V gene, CDR1 is SGHTA and CDR2 is FQGNSA. V lost 11 bases and J 16 bases, leaving 32 bases between the germline ends. CDR3 size: 15 residues. CDR3 coding DNA: TGTGCCCGGAGCTTCCATCGCGTGAACACAGATACGCAGTTTTTT. Translating it yields CARSFHRVNTDTQFF.

This clonotype was counted many times. This chain uses TRBV28 with TRBJ1-2; D perhaps matches TRBD1 (5 bases). Looked up from germline, CDR1 is MDHEN and CDR2 is SYDVKM. The CDR3 runs to 15 residues. Trimming took 5 bases from V and 1 from J, leaving 14 bases between them. In nucleotides, the CDR3 is TGTGCCAGCAGTCGCTACCCTCAGGGTAACTATGGCTACACCTTC. Translated, it gives CASSRYPQGNYGYTF.